Listed below are T cell receptor beta chains from one sample, sequenced in a study of vaccination effects on CD4 cells after COVID-19. What these receptors recognize is not known. Method: immunoSEQ multiplex PCR; TCRdb's copy keeps in-frame clones and lacks some. This table holds approximately 40,000 clones, under 75% found once. Sequenced here: CD4+ T cells from PBMCs cultured with SARS-CoV-2 spike peptides, sampled before COVID-19 vaccination. The origin of the receptors is a human donor who received a COVID-19 vaccine. Both conserved end residues are part of each CDR3. D genes are given only for firm matches. Not all rows give a size; the values are once, few, many and, for expanded clones, a class.

TRBV30,TRBJ2-3,TRBD1,.,TGTGCCTGGAGGTCGCAGGGGGCAGGGGCAGATACGCAGTATTTT,CAWRSQGAGADTQYF
TRBV4-2,TRBJ1-1,TRBD1,.,TGTGCCAGCAGCCAAGAAAGGACCATTAGGAGGGCTGACTCAACGGGACAGAGGAACACTGAAGCTTTCTTT,CASSQERTIRRADSTGQRNTEAFF
TRBV5-1,TRBJ1-6,.,.,TGCGCCAGCAGCTTGGCTCAGTATAATTCACCCCTCCACTTT,CASSLAQYNSPLHF
TRBV5-4,TRBJ2-5,.,.,TGTGCCAGCAGCTTGGATGGCTCACCCGGGACCCAGTACTTC,CASSLDGSPGTQYF
TRBV24-1,TRBJ2-3,.,once,TGTGCCACCAGTGCACCCGGAGATACGCAGTATTTT,CATSAPGDTQYF
TRBV10-3,TRBJ2-1,.,.,TGTGCCATCAGTGGAATCAATGAGCAGTTCTTC,CAISGINEQFF
TRBV19,TRBJ1-5,.,.,TGTGCCAGTAGTCCCCGGACAGTTAATCAGCCCCAGCATTTT,CASSPRTVNQPQHF
TRBV2,TRBJ2-2,.,few,TGTGCCAGCAGCTTGGGAGAGACGAACACCGGGGAGCTGTTTTTT,CASSLGETNTGELFF
TRBV10-3,TRBJ2-2,.,.,TGTGCCATCAGACGTCCCCTAGAGACATCTTACACCGGGGAGCTGTTTTTT,CAIRRPLETSYTGELFF
TRBV12-3/TRBV12-4,TRBJ1-5,.,.,TGTGCCAGCAGTTTAGCCGGGGATCAGCCCCAGCATTTT,CASSLAGDQPQHF
TRBV21-1,TRBJ2-1,.,few,TGTGCCAGCAGCAATAAGGCGGCCCTACAGCATGAGCAGTTCTTC,CASSNKAALQHEQFF
TRBV6-1,TRBJ1-6,.,.,TGTGCCAGCAGTGAATTAGGGAGCAATTCACCCCTCCACTTT,CASSELGSNSPLHF
TRBV10-3,TRBJ2-3,TRBD1,.,TGTGCCATCAGTTCCCGAGGACAGGGGGGGGGAGATACGCAGTATTTT,CAISSRGQGGGDTQYF
TRBV3-1/TRBV3-2,TRBJ1-2,.,.,TGTGCCAGCAGGTCACAAGGGAATAACTATGGCTACACCTTC,CASRSQGNNYGYTF
TRBV19,TRBJ1-3,.,.,TGTGCCAGTAGCCCCCGGATCAGCTCTGGAAACACCATATATTTT,CASSPRISSGNTIYF
TRBV21-1,TRBJ1-1,.,.,TGTGCCAGCAGGGGGGGGCAGGGGGACACTGAAGCTTTCTTT,CASRGGQGDTEAFF
TRBV24-1,TRBJ2-3,.,.,TGTGCCACCAGTGACAGACTAGGCACAGATACGCAGTATTTT,CATSDRLGTDTQYF
TRBV28,TRBJ2-7,.,.,TGTGCCAGCAGTTTCACCCAATATGGACGCCTTCAGGCTTTCGAGCAGTACTTC,CASSFTQYGRLQAFEQYF
TRBV27,TRBJ1-5,.,.,TGTGCCAGCAGTTTACGGGGTTGGGGCAATCAGCCCCAGCATTTT,CASSLRGWGNQPQHF
TRBV10-3,TRBJ1-5,.,few,TGTGCCATCAGTGAGTCCCCGGACCGTAATCAGCCCCAGCATTTT,CAISESPDRNQPQHF
TRBV11-2,TRBJ1-2,.,.,TGTGCCAGCAGCCACAGGAACTATGGCTACACCTTC,CASSHRNYGYTF
TRBV4-1,TRBJ2-5,.,.,TGCGCCAGCAGCCGCCAGGCCGGAGGAGAGACCCAGTACTTC,CASSRQAGGETQYF
TRBV29-1,TRBJ1-1,.,.,TGCAGCGTTGAAGATCCCTCCGGGTACACTGAAGCTTTCTTT,CSVEDPSGYTEAFF
TRBV7-9,TRBJ1-2,.,.,TGTGCCAGCAGCCTCGGGGGGGATGGCTACACCTTC,CASSLGGDGYTF
TRBV4-3,TRBJ1-5,.,once,TGCGCCAGCAGCCAAGAATTCGGGGATCAGCCCCAGCATTTT,CASSQEFGDQPQHF
TRBV12-3/TRBV12-4,TRBJ2-7,TRBD2,.,TGTGCCAGCAGTTTCGGACTAGTAACCGAGCAGTACTTC,CASSFGLVTEQYF
TRBV10-3,TRBJ2-7,.,.,TGTGCCATCAGTGTGGGGGTACGAGGGGAGCAGTACTTC,CAISVGVRGEQYF
TRBV11-2,TRBJ1-1,.,.,TGTGCCAGCAGCGTTATTAGGGCGGAGAACACTGAAGCTTTCTTT,CASSVIRAENTEAFF
TRBV3-1/TRBV3-2,TRBJ2-3,.,once,TGTGCCAGCAGCCTCCCGACTAGTCTGGGTACGCAGTATTTT,CASSLPTSLGTQYF
TRBV3-1/TRBV3-2,TRBJ1-5,.,.,TGTGCCAGCAGCCAAGGGGCTGGGGGCAGACAGCCCCAGCATTTT,CASSQGAGGRQPQHF
TRBV6-6,TRBJ1-4,.,once,TGTGCCAGCAGTACCTCGGGTGCCCCTACGGGAAAACTGTTTTTT,CASSTSGAPTGKLFF
TRBV9,TRBJ1-1,.,.,TGTGCCAGCAGCGCCAGGAGGGACACTGAAGCTTTCTTT,CASSARRDTEAFF
TRBV7-2,TRBJ2-7,.,.,TGTGCCAGCAGCTTATACAAACTCGAGGGCTACGAGCAGTACTTC,CASSLYKLEGYEQYF
TRBV29-1,TRBJ2-3,TRBD1,.,TGCAGCGTACTTACACAGGGGGCCACAGATACGCAGTATTTT,CSVLTQGATDTQYF
TRBV5-1,TRBJ2-7,TRBD1,few,TGCGCCAGCAGCTCCCCGACAGGGGGCGACGAGCAGTACTTC,CASSSPTGGDEQYF
TRBV6-2/TRBV6-3,TRBJ1-6,.,.,TGTGCCAGCAGTTACGTCGGAAAAGATTCACCCCTCCACTTT,CASSYVGKDSPLHF
TRBV27,TRBJ2-7,TRBD2,few,TGTGCCAGCGGGGCTAGCCCGCTAGCGGGGGCGTCCTACGAGCAGTACTTC,CASGASPLAGASYEQYF
TRBV7-9,TRBJ1-4,.,.,TGTGCCAGCAGCACAGAGCAGCTAGGGGGTGAAAAACTGTTTTTT,CASSTEQLGGEKLFF
TRBV12-3/TRBV12-4,TRBJ1-5,.,.,TGTGCCAGCAGTTCCAGGGAAGCTCAGCCCCAGCATTTT,CASSSREAQPQHF
TRBV7-2,TRBJ2-7,TRBD2,.,TGTGCCAGCAGCTCCCTCGGGGGGAGCGGGGCATCCTACGAGCAGTACTTC,CASSSLGGSGASYEQYF
TRBV7-9,TRBJ2-3,.,.,TGTGCCAGCAGCAAGAGACTAGCAGATACGCAGTATTTT,CASSKRLADTQYF
TRBV20-1,TRBJ1-1,.,few,TGCAGTGTTTTCCGCAGGATGGGGGCTTTCTTT,CSVFRRMGAFF
TRBV9,TRBJ2-3,TRBD2,.,TGTGCCAGCAGCGTAGGGGGTAGCGGGGGGGCAACCGATACGCAGTATTTT,CASSVGGSGGATDTQYF
TRBV2,TRBJ1-2,TRBD1,.,TGTGCCAGCAGATCGGACAGGGCCATCTATGGCTACACCTTC,CASRSDRAIYGYTF
TRBV7-9,TRBJ2-7,.,few,TGTGCCAGCAGCTCCCAACGACGGCCAACGGGAGAGCAGTACTTC,CASSSQRRPTGEQYF
TRBV4-1,TRBJ2-7,TRBD1,.,TGCGCCAGCAGCTACGCCGGGACAGGGAGTTACGAGCAGTACTTC,CASSYAGTGSYEQYF
TRBV7-8,TRBJ1-4,.,.,TGTGCCGGACGCGTACAGCCTAATGAAAAACTGTTTTTT,CAGRVQPNEKLFF
TRBV5-4,TRBJ2-3,TRBD2,.,TGTGCCAGCAGCGACCGGACTAGCGGGAAGCAGTATTTT,CASSDRTSGKQYF
TRBV7-8,TRBJ2-3,TRBD2,.,TGTGCCAGCAGCCCCAAACTTAGCGGGGGGCTGACTAGCACAGATACGCAGTATTTT,CASSPKLSGGLTSTDTQYF